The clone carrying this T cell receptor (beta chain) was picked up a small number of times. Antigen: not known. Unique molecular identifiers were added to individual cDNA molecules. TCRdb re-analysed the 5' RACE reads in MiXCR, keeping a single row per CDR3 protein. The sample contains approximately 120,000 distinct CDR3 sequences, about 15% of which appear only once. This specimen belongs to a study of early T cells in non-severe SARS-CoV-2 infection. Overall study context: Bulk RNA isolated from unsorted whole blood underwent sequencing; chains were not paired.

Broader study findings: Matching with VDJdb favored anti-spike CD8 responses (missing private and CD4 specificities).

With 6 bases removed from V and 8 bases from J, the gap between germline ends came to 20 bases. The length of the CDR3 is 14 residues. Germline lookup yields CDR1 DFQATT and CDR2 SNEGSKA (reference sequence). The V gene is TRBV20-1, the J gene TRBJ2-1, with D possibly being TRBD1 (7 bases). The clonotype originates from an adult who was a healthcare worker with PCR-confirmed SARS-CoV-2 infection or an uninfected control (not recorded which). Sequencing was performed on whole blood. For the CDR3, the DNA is TGCAGTGCGAGCGATCAGGGGGGCGGTCATGAGCAGTTCTTC. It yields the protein CSASDQGGGHEQFF.